This is a list of T cell receptor beta chains from one sample in a study of a mutant IDH1 vaccine in newly diagnosed glioma. Using immunoSEQ multiplex PCR, the repertoire was profiled, and TCRdb retains in-frame clones only, with some absent. The sample records 20,000 to 30,000 clones, over 80% being singletons. Antigens of these TCRs are unknown. Sequencing was performed on PBMCs, taken from a glioma patient whose treatment included an IDH1 peptide vaccine. The receptors were sampled from a man younger than 40 with glioma. Both conserved end residues are part of each CDR3. A D gene is named only where the DNA matches it firmly. Clone size appears in some rows only: once, few, many, or a class for an expanded clone.

-,-,TRBV5-6,TRBJ2-2,CASSLGTVLGELFF,TGTGCCAGCAGCTTGGGGACAGTTTTAGGGGAGCTGTTTTTT
once,-,TRBV11-3,TRBJ2-2,CASSSTGTITGELFF,TGTGCCAGCAGCTCCACCGGGACAATCACCGGGGAGCTGTTTTTT
-,-,TRBV5-4,TRBJ1-1,CASSLVGAVNTEAFF,TGTGCCAGCAGCTTGGTGGGGGCGGTGAACACTGAAGCTTTCTTT
once,-,TRBV7-6,TRBJ1-3,CASSTYRDMSGNTIYF,TGTGCCAGCAGCACATACAGGGATATGAGTGGAAACACCATATATTTT
-,-,TRBV7-2,TRBJ1-2,CASSFYPGVNYGYTF,TGTGCCAGCAGCTTTTATCCAGGGGTTAACTATGGCTACACCTTC
-,-,TRBV7-9,TRBJ2-7,CASSSVIYEQYF,TGTGCCAGCAGCTCCGTAATCTACGAGCAGTACTTC
-,-,TRBV27,TRBJ2-2,CASSLGGPRRSTGELFF,TGTGCCAGCAGTTTAGGGGGGCCCCGGAGGAGCACCGGGGAGCTGTTTTTT
-,-,TRBV2,TRBJ1-1,CASRSGSLSEAFF,TGTGCCAGCAGGAGCGGCAGCCTCTCTGAAGCTTTCTTT
-,TRBD2,TRBV6-5,TRBJ2-2,CASTRTSGSTGELFF,TGTGCCAGCACCCGGACTAGCGGCTCCACCGGGGAGCTGTTTTTT
-,-,TRBV30,TRBJ1-2,CAWGRYTF,TGTGCCTGGGGACGCTACACCTTC
-,TRBD1,TRBV7-2,TRBJ1-5,CASSVRTGPHQPQHF,TGTGCCAGCAGCGTACGGACAGGGCCCCATCAGCCCCAGCATTTT
-,TRBD1,TRBV6-1,TRBJ2-2,CASRTGAYTGELFF,TGTGCCAGCAGGACAGGGGCCTACACCGGGGAGCTGTTTTTT
-,-,TRBV13,TRBJ2-5,CASSSTSQETQYF,TGTGCCAGCAGCTCGACTAGTCAAGAGACCCAGTACTTC
-,-,TRBV1,TRBJ1-4,CTSSPRDSEENEKLFF,TGCACCAGCAGCCCCCGGGACAGTGAGGAAAACGAAAAACTGTTTTTT
-,TRBD1,TRBV27,TRBJ2-1,CASSPDRGNEQFF,TGTGCCAGCAGTCCGGACAGGGGGAATGAGCAGTTCTTC
-,-,TRBV5-4,TRBJ1-1,CASSLDRNTEAFF,TGTGCCAGCAGCTTGGACAGGAACACTGAAGCTTTCTTT
-,-,TRBV7-6,TRBJ2-7,CASSLSRPGAQIYEQYF,TGTGCCAGCAGCTTATCCCGACCGGGGGCCCAGATCTACGAGCAGTACTTC
-,-,TRBV5-6,TRBJ2-1,CASSWGDSYNEQFF,TGTGCCAGCAGCTGGGGGGACAGCTACAATGAGCAGTTCTTC
few,TRBD2,TRBV5-1,TRBJ2-3,CASSLSGRGTDTQYF,TGCGCCAGCAGCTTGAGCGGGAGAGGCACAGATACGCAGTATTTT
-,TRBD1,TRBV30,TRBJ1-5,CAWSGGQGLGQPQHF,TGTGCCTGGAGTGGTGGACAGGGTTTAGGGCAGCCCCAGCATTTT
-,-,TRBV7-9,TRBJ1-5,CASSLTWDQPQHF,TGTGCCAGCAGCTTAACGTGGGACCAGCCCCAGCATTTT
-,TRBD2,TRBV9,TRBJ2-5,CASSSGLAGEAETQYF,TGTGCCAGCAGCTCTGGACTAGCGGGAGAAGCCGAGACCCAGTACTTC
-,-,TRBV10-2,TRBJ1-1,CASNPRGTNTEAFF,TGCGCCAGCAACCCCCGGGGAACGAACACTGAAGCTTTCTTT
-,-,TRBV29-1,TRBJ1-1,CSGGMRAEAFF,TGCAGCGGGGGGATGAGGGCTGAAGCTTTCTTT
-,TRBD2,TRBV11-1,TRBJ2-1,CASSSWTSGVNNEQFF,TGTGCCAGCAGCTCCTGGACTAGCGGGGTTAACAATGAGCAGTTCTTC
-,TRBD2,TRBV27,TRBJ2-5,CASSPLAGAGEQYF,TGTGCCAGCAGCCCACTAGCGGGAGCAGGGGAGCAGTACTTC
-,TRBD1,TRBV19,TRBJ2-1,CASSRDRVYNEQFF,TGTGCCAGTAGTAGAGACAGGGTCTACAATGAGCAGTTCTTC
-,TRBD2,TRBV7-9,TRBJ2-3,CASSLTSGRATDTQYF,TGTGCCAGCAGCTTAACTAGCGGGAGGGCCACAGATACGCAGTATTTT
-,-,TRBV10-2,TRBJ2-5,CASSDYLQVPLQETQYF,TGCGCCAGCAGTGATTATCTGCAGGTACCTCTTCAAGAGACCCAGTACTTC
-,-,TRBV6-6,TRBJ1-5,CASSYSGAGDNQPQHF,TGTGCCAGCAGTTACTCGGGGGCAGGGGACAATCAGCCCCAGCATTTT
-,-,TRBV18,TRBJ2-2,CASSPPFKNTGELFF,TGTGCCAGCTCACCACCGTTCAAGAACACCGGGGAGCTGTTTTTT
-,-,TRBV7-2,TRBJ2-5,CASSFLSGQGGQTQYF,TGTGCCAGCAGCTTTCTATCGGGGCAGGGTGGGCAGACCCAGTACTTC
-,-,TRBV27,TRBJ1-5,CASSSGIGNQPQHF,TGTGCCAGCAGTTCTGGGATTGGCAATCAGCCCCAGCATTTT
few,-,TRBV14,TRBJ1-4,CASSPGPYEKLFF,TGTGCCAGCAGCCCCGGACCGTATGAAAAACTGTTTTTT
-,TRBD2,TRBV7-2,TRBJ2-7,CASSLVASGGAGFYEQYF,TGTGCCAGCAGCTTAGTGGCTAGCGGGGGGGCCGGTTTCTACGAGCAGTACTTC
-,-,TRBV28,TRBJ2-2,CASRMSGNTGELFF,TGTGCCAGCAGAATGTCGGGAAACACCGGGGAGCTGTTTTTT
-,-,TRBV25-1,TRBJ1-3,CASSETGISGNTIYF,TGTGCCAGCAGTGAGACAGGCATCTCTGGAAACACCATATATTTT
once,-,TRBV15,TRBJ2-2,CATSRDHRVRAGELFF,TGTGCCACCAGCAGAGATCACCGGGTTAGGGCCGGGGAGCTGTTTTTT
-,TRBD1,TRBV15,TRBJ1-5,CATSRDMTGNQPQHF,TGTGCCACCAGCAGAGATATGACAGGGAATCAGCCCCAGCATTTT
-,-,TRBV14,TRBJ1-3,CASSQFRGTRNTIYF,TGTGCCAGCAGCCAATTCCGAGGCACTCGGAACACCATATATTTT
medium-sized,TRBD1,TRBV28,TRBJ2-7,CASSYGTGDSYEQYF,TGTGCCAGCAGTTACGGGACAGGCGATTCCTACGAGCAGTACTTC
few,-,TRBV6-5,TRBJ1-1,CASSYEGGPEAFF,TGTGCCAGCAGTTACGAGGGGGGCCCTGAAGCTTTCTTT
-,-,TRBV19,TRBJ1-1,CASSTQGSNTEAFF,TGTGCCAGTAGTACGCAGGGGTCCAACACTGAAGCTTTCTTT
-,-,TRBV30,TRBJ1-6,CAWQPGPNSPLHF,TGTGCCTGGCAGCCGGGGCCTAATTCACCCCTCCACTTT
once,-,TRBV7-2,TRBJ2-7,CASSVQQEYEQYF,TGTGCCAGCAGCGTACAACAGGAGTACGAGCAGTACTTC
-,TRBD2,TRBV6-5,TRBJ2-3,CASRSGRAVDTQYF,TGTGCCAGTAGGAGCGGGAGGGCCGTCGATACGCAGTATTTT
few,-,TRBV11-3,TRBJ2-7,CASSLGSGYYEQYF,TGTGCCAGCAGCCTTGGCAGCGGATACTACGAGCAGTACTTC
-,TRBD1,TRBV5-1,TRBJ2-3,CASRGQDTDTQYF,TGCGCCAGCAGGGGACAGGACACAGATACGCAGTATTTT
few,TRBD1,TRBV25-1,TRBJ1-1,CASRTGHTEAFF,TGTGCCAGCCGGACAGGGCACACTGAAGCTTTCTTT
-,-,TRBV4-1,TRBJ2-7,CASSQGTNSEQYF,TGCGCCAGCAGCCAAGGGACGAATTCCGAGCAGTACTTC
once,-,TRBV4-1,TRBJ2-5,CASSLDPTIETQYF,TGCGCCAGCAGCCTGGATCCTACGATAGAGACCCAGTACTTC
-,TRBD1,TRBV5-5,TRBJ1-1,CASSRPGGMNTEAFF,TGTGCCAGCAGTAGGCCAGGGGGAATGAACACTGAAGCTTTCTTT
few,-,TRBV28,TRBJ2-3,CASSPYRRRTDTQYF,TGTGCCAGCAGCCCATATCGCAGACGAACAGATACGCAGTATTTT
-,-,TRBV29-1,TRBJ1-5,CSVMSGGNQPQHF,TGCAGCGTGATGTCGGGGGGCAATCAGCCCCAGCATTTT
-,-,TRBV11-1,TRBJ2-7,CASSRTVGGEQYF,TGTGCCAGCAGCCGAACAGTGGGGGGCGAGCAGTACTTC
-,-,TRBV28,TRBJ2-1,CASSLSEGDYNEQFF,TGTGCCAGCAGTTTATCCGAGGGGGACTACAATGAGCAGTTCTTC
-,-,TRBV5-6,TRBJ1-1,CASSLGGLEAFF,TGTGCCAGCAGCTTGGGAGGACTTGAAGCTTTCTTT